The 15 T cell receptor beta chains reported below all come from one sample, sequenced in a study of beta chain features in type 1 diabetes. The study, taken as a whole, reports: All four CD4+ subsets from Type 1 diabetes patients carried moderately but significantly shorter TCRB CDR3s.

The study reverse transcribed the entire isolated RNA, so it sequenced expressed TCRB transcripts. TCRdb's table, derived via immunoSEQ multiplex PCR, lists solely in-frame clones and lacks some. The sample carries around 100,000 clones, approximately 30% recorded once. Their cognate antigens are unknown. Sequencing used central memory CD4+ T cells from blood. These receptors all stem from a woman between 18 and 29 years old with type 1 diabetes.

This chain connects TRBV4-3 to TRBJ2-1; 10 bases are shared with TRBD1. Trimming cost V 1 base and J 4 bases; bases outside gene matches: 1. The CDR3 length is 15 residues. Looked up from germline, CDR1 is LGHNA and CDR2 is YSLEER. Written as DNA, the CDR3 is TGCGCCAGCAGCCAAGTGGGACAGGGGTACAATGAGCAGTTCTTC. It encodes CASSQVGQGYNEQFF.

This chain connects TRBV28 to TRBJ1-2, with a weak D call TRBD1 (5 bases). The CDR3 loop spans 13 amino acids. V lost 3 bases and J lost 3, with 8 bases in between. CDR1 and CDR2 from the germline V gene are MDHEN and SYDVKM. The chain's CDR3 is CASSLAGDYGYTF. The CDR3 coding sequence is TGTGCCAGCAGTTTGGCGGGGGACTATGGCTACACCTTC.

V and J are TRBV28 and TRBJ1-2; D unclear. V lost 7 bases, J lost 6 bases, and 12 bases lay in between. CDR3 length: 12 amino acids. Looked up from germline, CDR1 is MDHEN and CDR2 is SYDVKM. The CDR3 nucleotides read TGTGCCAGCACCCGAGCTGAGAATGGCTACACCTTC. Translated, it gives CASTRAENGYTF.

This clone came up a few times. V usage is TRBV30 and J usage is TRBJ1-6; 9 bases map to TRBD1. J lost 8 bases, V lost 2 bases, and 13 bases had no gene match. Germline loops: CDR1 GTSNPN, CDR2 SVGIG (reference sequence). There are 17 residues in the CDR3. CDR3 sequence: CAWSYRRTGGRHSPLHF. CDR3 coding DNA: TGTGCCTGGAGTTACCGGCGTACAGGGGGCAGGCATTCACCCCTCCACTTT.

The V gene is TRBV7-6, the J gene TRBJ2-3, with 8 bases matching TRBD1. Germline-derived CDR1 and CDR2 are SGHVS and FNYEAQ. The CDR3 length is 17 residues. V lost 2 bases, J lost 2 bases, and 9 bases stayed unmatched. The CDR3 coding sequence is TGTGCCAGCAGCTTAAGGACAGGGCTAGTTCCCACAGATACGCAGTATTTT. Translating gives CASSLRTGLVPTDTQYF.

This clone was detected a few times. V and J are TRBV10-1 and TRBJ2-7, with TRBD1 identical over 8 bases. V shed 4 bases and J 6 bases; nucleotides not matched to a gene: 2. The CDR3 totals 12 residues. The germline CDR1 and CDR2 sequences are WNHNN and SYGVQD (reference sequence). The CDR3: CASSGTGSEQYF. The CDR3 DNA sequence: TGCGCCAGCAGTGGGACAGGGTCCGAGCAGTACTTC.

The rearrangement joins TRBV27 to TRBJ1-5; D perhaps matches TRBD1 (5 bases). Germline lookup yields CDR1 MNHEY and CDR2 SMNVEV (reference sequence). Trimming left V 2 bases short and J 3 bases short, with 11 bases between. This CDR3 has 15 amino acids. CDR3 loop: CASSLRPGYNQPQHF. The CDR3 nucleotides read TGTGCCAGCAGTTTACGGCCAGGGTACAATCAGCCCCAGCATTTT.

This clone was counted at least ten times. The rearrangement uses TRBV2 and TRBJ2-2; 11 bases agree with TRBD2. The germline V gene has CDR1 SNHLY and CDR2 FYNNEI. Trimming cost V 7 bases and J 3 bases; bases outside gene matches: 4. The length of the CDR3 is 15 residues. The CDR3: CASKLAGEDTGELFF. In nucleotides, the CDR3 is TGTGCCAGCAAACTAGCGGGAGAGGACACCGGGGAGCTGTTTTTT. Full variable domain (rest looked up from reference TRBV2 and TRBJ2-2): EPEVTQTPSHQVTQMGQEVILRCVPISNHLYFYWYRQILGQKVEFLVSFYNNEISEKSEIFDDQFSVERPDGSNFTLKIRSTKLEDSAMYFCASKLAGEDTGELFFGEGSRLTVL.

V is TRBV19 and J is TRBJ1-2, with TRBD1 as a possible D gene (6 bases). The CDR3 sequence is 15 residues long. Per the germline V gene, CDR1 is LNHDA and CDR2 is SQIVND (reference sequence). V was shortened by 7 bases and J by 4 bases, with 19 bases between the two germline ends. CDR3 sequence reads: CASMGGSGASYGYTF. DNA of the CDR3: TGTGCCAGTATGGGAGGGTCGGGGGCGTCCTATGGCTACACCTTC.

This chain links TRBV7-9 with TRBJ2-5; 13 bases agree with TRBD2. Germline V gene lookup returns CDR1 SEHNR and CDR2 FQNEAQ (reference sequence). J was trimmed by 4 bases and V by 5 bases; bases with no gene match: 7. The CDR3 length is 16 residues. The CDR3 region is CASSITSGRAGETQYF. CDR3 nucleotide sequence: TGTGCCAGCAGCATCACTAGCGGGAGGGCCGGAGAGACCCAGTACTTC.

This clone was seen more than once but under ten times. This chain uses TRBV5-6 with TRBJ2-7; D is possibly TRBD2 (5 bases). Trimming stripped 4 bases from V and 0 bases from J, with 17 bases between. CDR1 is SGHDT and CDR2 is YYEEEE in the germline V gene. The CDR3 spans 16 residues. The CDR3 sequence is CASSRVRGISSYEQYV. The CDR3, as DNA: TGTGCCAGCAGCCGGGTCCGGGGAATTTCCTCCTACGAGCAGTACGTC.

The chain couples TRBV11-2 to TRBJ2-7; 13 nucleotides line up with TRBD2. CDR1 SGHAT and CDR2 FQNNGV come from the germline V gene. The CDR3 is 17 amino acids. V was clipped by 1 base and J by 9 bases; unmatched bases: 12. The CDR3 DNA sequence: TGTGCCAGCAGCTTAGGACAGAGACTAGCGGGGGGACCTGGGCAGTACTTC. It is translated as CASSLGQRLAGGPGQYF.

The V and J genes are TRBV5-5 and TRBJ2-7; D is perhaps TRBD1 (6 bases). With 4 bases removed from V and 4 bases from J, the gap between germline ends came to 12 bases. The CDR3 spans 13 residues. Germline V lookup: CDR1 SGHKS, CDR2 YYEKEE (reference sequence). Here the CDR3 DNA reads TGTGCCAGCAGCCCGGACAGACCTTACGAGCAGTACGTC. As protein: CASSPDRPYEQYV.

In this sample, this clone turned up a few times. The chain has TRBV25-1 and TRBJ2-4; a possible D gene is TRBD2 (6 bases). Trimming left V 6 bases short and J 4 bases short, with 13 bases between. The CDR3 length is 14 residues. CDR1 and CDR2 from the germline V gene are MGHDK and SYGVNS. The chain's CDR3 is CASSPTSKKNIQYF. DNA of the CDR3: TGTGCCAGCAGCCCGACTAGTAAGAAAAACATTCAGTACTTC.

This clone ranks as medium-sized. The rearrangement uses TRBV4-1 and TRBJ2-6; D gene unclear. This CDR3 is built from 15 residues. Germline V gives CDR1 MGHRA, CDR2 YSYEKL. Trimming took off 0 bases at V and 0 bases at J, with 3 bases between the two ends. The CDR3 protein is CASSQEASGANVLTF. CDR3 sequence (DNA): TGCGCCAGCAGCCAAGAAGCCTCTGGGGCCAACGTCCTGACTTTC.